These 28 T cell receptor beta chains came from one sample sequenced in a study of CD8 T cells in ankylosing spondylitis. Study-level results: In ankylosing spondylitis blood, a motif of seven to nine highly homologous TCR beta variants appeared characteristic.

TCRdb processed the 5' RACE reads anew with MiXCR; each CDR3 protein has one entry. The table has 700,000 or so distinct CDR3 sequences, around a fifth seen once. Their target antigens are unknown. Input material: blood, either unsorted or a sorted T cell fraction (not recorded which). The receptors stem from a male donor with ankylosing spondylitis.

The chain links TRBV7-6 to TRBJ1-1; D is unclear. V lost 4 bases to trimming and J lost 2 bases, with 11 bases between them. Germline assignment: CDR1 SGHVS and CDR2 FNYEAQ. The CDR3 is 14 amino acids. DNA of the CDR3: TGTGCCAGCAGCTCAGCGTACGGTAACACTGAAGCTTTCTTT. Translation gives CASSSAYGNTEAFF. The whole variable domain, remainder taken from reference TRBV7-6 and TRBJ1-1, is GAGVSQSPRYKVTKRGQDVALRCDPISGHVSLYWYRQALGQGPEFLTYFNYEAQQDKSGLPNDRFSAERPEGSISTLTIQRTEQRDSAMYRCASSSAYGNTEAFFGQGTRLTVV.

The chain recombines TRBV7-9 with TRBJ1-2, with unresolved D. Deletions cut 2 bases from V and 6 bases from J, with 10 bases between. The CDR3 contains 13 residues. CDR1 SEHNR and CDR2 FQNEAQ come from the germline V gene (reference sequence). As DNA, the CDR3 is TGTGCCAGCAGCTTACCGGGTCCGGATGGCTACACCTTC. It specifies CASSLPGPDGYTF.

This clonotype was counted only a few times. CDR3 region: CASSLGQLAGMYNEQFF. Written as DNA, the CDR3 is TGTGCCAGCAGTTTAGGGCAACTAGCGGGAATGTACAATGAGCAGTTCTTC. V usage is TRBV12-3 or TRBV12-4 and J usage is TRBJ2-1, with 10 bases identical to TRBD2. V gave up 1 base and J gave up 4 bases; unmatched junction bases: 7. This CDR3 has 17 residues.

The V call is TRBV28, the J call TRBJ1-2; a possible D gene is TRBD1 (6 bases). The V end was cut by 8 bases, the J end by 4 bases, with 8 bases between. The CDR3 runs to 11 residues. Germline CDR1 reads MDHEN; CDR2 reads SYDVKM. The CDR3 loop reads CASQGSYGYTF. DNA of the CDR3: TGTGCCAGCCAGGGGAGCTATGGCTACACCTTC.

This clonotype has only a few counts. The CDR3 DNA sequence: TGTGCCAGCAGCCAGGAGTGGGTTAAAAACATTCAGTACTTC. Amino acid sequence: CASSQEWVKNIQYF. The chain uses TRBV11-2 and TRBJ2-4; D is uncertain. CDR1 is SGHAT and CDR2 is FQNNGV in the germline V gene. Trimming cost V 5 bases and J 4 bases, with 12 bases left between them. The CDR3 sequence is 14 residues long.

This clonotype was detected a few times. This chain's CDR3 is CSAERGDYEQYF. The CDR3 DNA follows: TGCAGTGCTGAGCGGGGTGATTACGAGCAGTACTTC. The rearrangement uses TRBV20-1 and TRBJ2-7, with TRBD2 matching over 7 bases. Germline loops: CDR1 DFQATT, CDR2 SNEGSKA (reference sequence). The ends lost 5 bases at V and 4 bases at J; junction bases unmatched: 5. This CDR3 is built from 12 residues.

This chain uses TRBV20-1 with TRBJ2-1, with 7 bases lining up with TRBD2. Germline loops: CDR1 DFQATT, CDR2 SNEGSKA (reference sequence). This CDR3 has 14 amino acids. Losses at the gene ends were 7 bases for V and 5 bases for J; bases not matched to a gene: 11. This CDR3 is CSVRRLAPHNEQFF. CDR3 coding DNA: TGCAGTGTCAGGAGACTAGCTCCCCACAATGAGCAGTTCTTC.

V gene TRBV2 combines with J gene TRBJ2-5, with D perhaps TRBD1 or TRBD2 (6 bases each). Germline V lookup: CDR1 SNHLY, CDR2 FYNNEI. V lost 1 base and J 4 bases, leaving 19 bases between the germline ends. CDR3 length: 17 residues. CDR3 in amino acids: CASSEGTGAGARETQYF. Written as DNA, the CDR3 is TGTGCCAGCAGTGAAGGGACGGGAGCAGGGGCCCGAGAGACCCAGTACTTC.

There are a few counts of this clonotype. CDR3 amino acids: CASSEEGRNTEAFF. DNA of the CDR3: TGTGCCAGCAGTGAGGAGGGGCGAAACACTGAAGCTTTCTTT. The chain links TRBV25-1 to TRBJ1-1, with D maybe TRBD1 (5 bases). Deletions cut 3 bases from V and 2 bases from J, with 10 bases between. From germline, CDR1 is MGHDK and CDR2 SYGVNS. There are 14 residues in the CDR3.

This clonotype was recorded only once. Because the CDR3 is missing its conserved closing phenylalanine or tryptophan, this is likely a read error. V is TRBV5-1 and J is TRBJ2-1; the D gene is possibly TRBD2 (6 bases). The V gene lost 2 bases and the J gene lost 0 bases, with 9 bases spanning the gap. This CDR3 is built from 15 residues. Germline assignment: CDR1 SGHRS and CDR2 YFSETQ. CDR3 DNA: TGCGCCAGCAGCTTTGGGGGGAGCTCCTACAATGAGCAGTTCCTC. It translates to CASSFGGSSYNEQFL.

This clonotype was counted a few times. CDR3 nucleotides: TGTGCCACCAGCAGACCGGAGAGAGATACGCAGTATTTT. Translating it yields CATSRPERDTQYF. This sequence joins TRBV15 and TRBJ2-3; D uncertain. Trimming took off 2 bases at V and 5 bases at J, with 8 bases between the two ends. The CDR3 runs 13 residues. Germline CDR1 and CDR2: LNHNV and YYDKDF (reference sequence).

The rearrangement joins TRBV29-1 to TRBJ1-2; D is ambiguous. CDR3 length: 11 residues. V was pared by 4 bases and J by 7 bases, with 10 bases between. Germline assignment: CDR1 SQVTM and CDR2 ANQGSEA. CDR3 loop: CSVVRTGGYTF. The CDR3 coding sequence is TGCAGCGTTGTCAGGACCGGTGGCTACACCTTC.

This clonotype appeared many times. This chain joins TRBV7-2 and TRBJ1-3; D is undetermined. The CDR3 length is 14 residues. Germline V gives CDR1 SGHTA, CDR2 FQGNSA. The V and J ends lost 2 bases and 0 bases respectively, with 5 bases between them. CDR3 nucleotides: TGTGCCAGCAGCTTAACGAGCTCTGGAAACACCATATATTTT. Its translation is CASSLTSSGNTIYF. Together with reference TRBV7-2 and TRBJ1-3, the CDR3 gives the full variable domain: GAGVSQSPSNKVTEKGKDVELRCDPISGHTALYWYRQSLGQGLEFLIYFQGNSAPDKSGLPSDRFSAERTGGSVSTLTIQRTQQEDSAVYLCASSLTSSGNTIYFGEGSWLTVV.

This chain links TRBV5-1 with TRBJ2-1; 12 nucleotides line up with TRBD2. J gave up 5 bases and V 5 bases, and 11 bases lay outside the gene matches. Germline assignment: CDR1 SGHRS and CDR2 YFSETQ. CDR3 size: 17 residues. The CDR3 sequence is CASRKGLAGTWDNEQFF. CDR3 nucleotide sequence: TGCGCCAGCAGGAAAGGACTAGCGGGAACCTGGGACAATGAGCAGTTCTTC.

This clonotype showed up just a few times. This chain links TRBV5-1 with TRBJ1-2; no clear D. Deletions cut 0 bases from V and 5 bases from J, with 8 bases between. CDR1 and CDR2 (germline): SGHRS, YFSETQ. This CDR3 region has 13 residues. CDR3 in DNA: TGCGCCAGCAGCTTGGATGACGGGTATGGCTACACCTTC. This gives the protein CASSLDDGYGYTF.

This clonotype has only a few counts. The rearrangement joins TRBV6-1 to TRBJ1-1; D possibly corresponds to TRBD1 (6 bases). The length of the CDR3 is 16 residues. Germline assignment: CDR1 MNHNS and CDR2 SASEGT. V was shortened by 6 bases and J by 1 base, with 18 bases between the two germline ends. The CDR3 protein is CASRPTGQPWNTEAFF. Here the CDR3 DNA reads TGTGCCAGCAGACCTACGGGACAACCCTGGAACACTGAAGCTTTCTTT.

This clonotype has just one count. The chain recombines TRBV11-2 with TRBJ2-7; a weak D match, TRBD2 (7 bases). Between the trimmed V and J ends, which lost 5 bases and 3 bases, there was a span of 17 bases. The CDR3 is 15 amino acids. Germline lookup yields CDR1 SGHAT and CDR2 FQNNGV. The CDR3 DNA reads as TGTGCCAGCAGCCACTCCGGGGGGCAGGGCTACGAGCAGTACTTC. It specifies CASSHSGGQGYEQYF.

The rearrangement uses TRBV7-8 and TRBJ2-7; D tentatively fits TRBD1 or TRBD2 (5 bases each). The germline CDR1 and CDR2 sequences are SGHVS and FQNEAQ. The ends were cut back, 6 bases at V and 6 bases at J, with 12 bases in the middle. This CDR3 is 12 amino acids long. The CDR3 is CASSYPGSEQYF. In nucleotides, the CDR3 is TGTGCCAGCAGTTACCCAGGGAGCGAGCAGTACTTC.

This chain uses TRBV20-1 with TRBJ2-7; weak D call: TRBD1 (5 bases). The CDR3 extends over 13 amino acids. CDR1 is DFQATT, CDR2 SNEGSKA, per germline (reference sequence). Trimming cost V 5 bases and J 0 bases, with 11 bases left between them. The CDR3 sequence: CSAWGRASYEQYF. DNA for the CDR3: TGCAGTGCTTGGGGCAGGGCCTCCTACGAGCAGTACTTC.

This clonotype was seen a few times. A read error may produce the germline difference seen at one junction end. V and J are TRBV7-2 and TRBJ2-1; 14 positions agree with TRBD2. CDR3 length: 16 residues. CDR1 is SGHTA and CDR2 is FQGNSA in the germline V gene. The CDR3 region is CASTLARTSGRNEQFF. The CDR3 DNA reads as TGTGCCAGCACCTTAGCGCGGACTAGCGGGAGGAATGAGCAGTTCTTC.

The V and J genes are TRBV7-9 and TRBJ2-7; D not resolved. Germline-derived CDR1 and CDR2 are SEHNR and FQNEAQ (reference sequence). The CDR3 consists of 13 residues. With 2 bases removed from V and 10 bases from J, the gap between germline ends came to 15 bases. The CDR3 reads CASSLPGGPPQYF. DNA of the CDR3: TGTGCCAGCAGCTTACCAGGCGGCCCACCTCAGTACTTC.

The chain combines TRBV3-1 with TRBJ1-2; D is unclear. V shed 0 bases and J shed 0 bases, with 11 bases lying between them. This CDR3 has 16 residues. Germline CDR1 and CDR2: LGHDT and YNNKEL (reference sequence). CDR3 in DNA: TGTGCCAGCAGCCAAGAATCCGGGTACGCTAACTATGGCTACACCTTC. As protein: CASSQESGYANYGYTF.

A few counts support this clonotype. The chain is built from TRBV15 and TRBJ2-5; possible D gene TRBD1, 6 bases. In germline, CDR1 is LNHNV, CDR2 YYDKDF (reference sequence). The CDR3 loop spans 16 amino acids. Trimming pared 3 bases from V and 5 bases from J, leaving 19 bases between. The CDR3 nucleotides are TGTGCCACCAGCAGGCCCAGAGGGGGATCAGGGGAGACCCAGTACTTC. Amino acids: CATSRPRGGSGETQYF.

This clonotype appeared a few times. The chain combines TRBV20-1 with TRBJ2-7, with D possibly TRBD2 on 6 matching bases. V was cut by 0 bases and J by 1 base, with 10 bases left in between. CDR1 is DFQATT and CDR2 is SNEGSKA in the germline V gene (reference sequence). The CDR3 has 14 residues. The CDR3 loop reads CSARDPLASYEQYF. CDR3 DNA: TGCAGTGCTAGAGATCCGCTAGCGTCCTACGAGCAGTACTTC.

The chain combines TRBV5-1 with TRBJ1-4; D not certain. This CDR3 has 13 residues. CDR1 SGHRS and CDR2 YFSETQ come from the germline V gene. Deletions cut 9 bases from V and 6 bases from J, with 15 bases between. The CDR3 DNA reads TGCGCCACCCGGAGTTGGGTAGATGAAAAACTGTTTTTT. Its protein product is CATRSWVDEKLFF.

This clonotype has a handful of counts. The chain carries TRBV5-1 and TRBJ1-6; D is unresolved. The CDR3 is 14 residues long. The V end was cut by 3 bases, the J end by 7 bases, with 11 bases between. Germline values: CDR1 SGHRS, CDR2 YFSETQ. CDR3 bases: TGCGCCAGCAGCTACGTTGCTGAAAATTCACCCCTCCACTTT. Encoded protein: CASSYVAENSPLHF. Variable domain in full (rest from reference TRBV5-1 and TRBJ1-6): KAGVTQTPRYLIKTRGQQVTLSCSPISGHRSVSWYQQTPGQGLQFLFEYFSETQRNKGNFPGRFSGRQFSNSRSEMNVSTLELGDSALYLCASSYVAENSPLHFGNGTRLTVT.

This clonotype was counted between two and nine times. The chain employs TRBV21-1 and TRBJ2-3; TRBD1 is the table's D call, not checked against the DNA. TRBV21-1 is given as a pseudogene. There are 20 residues in the CDR3. The CDR3 DNA is TGTGCCAGTCGCCGACCAGGGGGACAGGGAGGAGTAAAGTCTACAGATACGCAGTATTTT. Residues: CASRRPGGQGGVKSTDTQYF.

A remark on this clonotype: Being one base from a much bigger clone, this may be a read error. The chain has TRBV2 and TRBJ1-1, with D unresolved. Germline assignment: CDR1 SNHLY and CDR2 FYNNEI. There are 12 residues in the CDR3. Trimming shortened V by 3 bases and J by 1 base, and 3 bases separated the two germline ends. The CDR3 bases are TGTGCCAGCAGTGATTGGAACACTGAAGCTTTCTTT. Protein: CASSDWNTEAFF. The whole variable domain, filled in from reference TRBV2 and TRBJ1-1, reads EPEVTQTPSHQVTQMGQEVILRCVPISNHLYFYWYRQILGQKVEFLVSFYNNEISEKSEIFDDQFSVERPDGSNFTLKIRSTKLEDSAMYFCASSDWNTEAFFGQGTRLTVV.